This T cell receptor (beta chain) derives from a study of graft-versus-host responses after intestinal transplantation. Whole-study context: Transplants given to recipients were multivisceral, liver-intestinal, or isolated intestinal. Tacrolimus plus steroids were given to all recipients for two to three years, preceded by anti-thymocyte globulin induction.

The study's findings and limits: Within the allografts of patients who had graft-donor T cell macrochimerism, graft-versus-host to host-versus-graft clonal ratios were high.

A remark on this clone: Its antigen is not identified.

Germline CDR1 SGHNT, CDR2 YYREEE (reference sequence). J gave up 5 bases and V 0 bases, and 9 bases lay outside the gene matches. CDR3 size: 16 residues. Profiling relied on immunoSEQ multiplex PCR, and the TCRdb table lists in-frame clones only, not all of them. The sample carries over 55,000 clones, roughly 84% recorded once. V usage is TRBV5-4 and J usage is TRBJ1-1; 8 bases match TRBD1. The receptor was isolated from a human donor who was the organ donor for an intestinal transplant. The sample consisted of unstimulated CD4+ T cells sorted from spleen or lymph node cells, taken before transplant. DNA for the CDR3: TGTGCCAGCAGCTTGGACGGGTCAGGGGGCCGAACTGAAGCTTTCTTT. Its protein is CASSLDGSGGRTEAFF. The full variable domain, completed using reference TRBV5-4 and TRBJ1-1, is ETGVTQSPTHLIKTRGQQVTLRCSSQSGHNTVSWYQQALGQGPQFIFQYYREEENGRGNFPPRFSGLQFPNYSSELNVNALELDDSALYLCASSLDGSGGRTEAFFGQGTRLTVV.